This TCR beta chain was found in a study of metastatic and nonmetastatic thyroid tumors. Study overall: Repertoire comparison spanned blood and tumor or nodule tissue of malignant and benign thyroid patients.

Prior to thyroid surgery, none of the patients had received any treatment. TCRdb recomputed clones from the PCR reads via MiXCR. The table has 35,000 to 40,000 clones, about 20% seen once; the top ten hold 15% to 17%. The germline CDR1 and CDR2 sequences are SGHAT and FQNNGV. The trim removed 7 bases at V and 6 bases at J, leaving 15 bases unmatched. The CDR3 runs to 15 residues. This sequence joins TRBV11-2 and TRBJ2-7; TRBD1 agrees at 7 bases. The sample consisted of blood. This receptor was taken from a female donor with papillary thyroid cancer or a benign thyroid nodule (not recorded which). Some clones in this sample may be carry-over from other donors' samples. This chain's CDR3 is CASNFWGQSRAEQYF. The CDR3 DNA follows: TGTGCCAGCAACTTCTGGGGACAGTCAAGAGCCGAGCAGTACTTC.